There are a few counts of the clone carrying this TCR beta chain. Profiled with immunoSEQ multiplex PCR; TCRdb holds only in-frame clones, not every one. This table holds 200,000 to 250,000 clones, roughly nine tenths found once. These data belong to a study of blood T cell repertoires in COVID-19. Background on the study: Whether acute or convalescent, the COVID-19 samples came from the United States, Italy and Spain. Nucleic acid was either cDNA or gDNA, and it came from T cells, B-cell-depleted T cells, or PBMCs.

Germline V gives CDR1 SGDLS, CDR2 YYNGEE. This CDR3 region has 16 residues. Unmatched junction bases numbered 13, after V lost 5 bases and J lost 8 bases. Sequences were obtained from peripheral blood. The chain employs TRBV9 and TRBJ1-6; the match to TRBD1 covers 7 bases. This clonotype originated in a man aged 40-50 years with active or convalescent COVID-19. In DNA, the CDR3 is TGTGCCAGCAGTTCCGGACAGGCGATTTACGATTCACCCCTCCACTTT. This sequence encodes CASSSGQAIYDSPLHF.